The clone carrying this T cell receptor (beta chain) was observed a few times. The record originates from a study of regulatory T cells in long-lasting Graves disease. Both iRepertoire HTBI primers and Arm-PCR of CDR3 regions were used to build the TCR beta libraries. MiXCR was run by TCRdb on the multiplex PCR reads, yielding one entry per CDR3 protein. The sample carries 400,000 to 500,000 distinct CDR3 sequences, approximately 21% recorded once. Germline CDR1 and CDR2: SGHVS and FQNEAQ. CDR3 size: 15 residues. Trimming left V 5 bases short and J 0 bases short, with 13 bases between. Time point noted: persistent/refractory GD, antithyroid drugs over 5 years with positive TRAb. From PBMCs, RNA was extracted and then used to make the TCR library.

The source was peripheral blood mononuclear cells (PBMCs), collected when the disease was refractory, from a patient treated with antithyroid drugs. This TCR was recovered from a female donor with Graves disease. The chain has TRBV7-8 and TRBJ1-2, with D possibly being TRBD1 (6 bases). CDR3 DNA sequence: TGTGCCAGCAGCCCAACGACAGGATCTAACTATGGCTACACCTTC. Encoded protein: CASSPTTGSNYGYTF.